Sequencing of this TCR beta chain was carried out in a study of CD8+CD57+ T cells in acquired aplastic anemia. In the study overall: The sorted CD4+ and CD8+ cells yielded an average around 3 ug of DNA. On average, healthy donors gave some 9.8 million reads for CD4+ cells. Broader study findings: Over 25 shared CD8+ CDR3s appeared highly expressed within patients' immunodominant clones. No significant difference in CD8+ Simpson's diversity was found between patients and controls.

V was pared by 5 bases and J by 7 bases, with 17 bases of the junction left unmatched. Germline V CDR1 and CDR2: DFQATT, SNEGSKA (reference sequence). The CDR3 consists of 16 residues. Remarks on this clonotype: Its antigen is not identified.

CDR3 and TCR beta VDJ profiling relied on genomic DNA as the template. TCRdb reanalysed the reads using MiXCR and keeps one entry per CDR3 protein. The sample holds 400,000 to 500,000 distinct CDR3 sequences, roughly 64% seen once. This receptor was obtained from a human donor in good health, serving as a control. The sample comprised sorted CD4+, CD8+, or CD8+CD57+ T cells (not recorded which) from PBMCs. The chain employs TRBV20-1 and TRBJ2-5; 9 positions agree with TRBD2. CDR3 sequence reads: CSASPGLAKPSGTQYF. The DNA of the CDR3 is TGCAGTGCTTCCCCCGGACTAGCGAAGCCTTCAGGGACCCAGTACTTC.